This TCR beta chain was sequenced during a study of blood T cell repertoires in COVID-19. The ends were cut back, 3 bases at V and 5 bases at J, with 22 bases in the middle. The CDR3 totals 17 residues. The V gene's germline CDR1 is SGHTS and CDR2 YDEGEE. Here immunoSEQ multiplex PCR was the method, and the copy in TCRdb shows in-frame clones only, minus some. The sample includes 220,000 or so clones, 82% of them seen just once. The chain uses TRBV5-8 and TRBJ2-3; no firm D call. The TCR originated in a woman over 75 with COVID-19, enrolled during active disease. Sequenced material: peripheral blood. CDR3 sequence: CASSSSYKKTGGDTQYF. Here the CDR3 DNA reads TGTGCCAGCAGCTCGTCATACAAAAAGACGGGTGGAGATACGCAGTATTTT.